This T cell receptor beta chain was captured in a study of beta chain features in type 1 diabetes. Study outcomes and limitations: Patients showed naive, central memory and Treg TCRB repertoires that appeared more similar than those of healthy donors. The analysis here could not establish whether HLA type shapes TCRB rearrangement.

Concerning this clone: Its cognate antigen is unknown.

The investigators reverse transcribed all of the isolated RNA, so they sequenced expressed TCRB transcripts. Repertoires were generated with immunoSEQ multiplex PCR, while TCRdb's copy carries only in-frame clones and drops some. The table has about 130,000 clones, around a tenth seen once. V trimming: 6 bases; J trimming: 8 bases; junction bases outside the gene matches: 3. Germline loops: CDR1 SNHLY, CDR2 FYNNEI. The CDR3 totals 12 residues. Each sorted fraction was over 95% pure. The chain recombines TRBV2 with TRBJ1-4; 7 bases are shared with TRBD1. The TCR sequence derives from a man younger than 35 in good health. The sequenced material came from central memory CD4+ T cells from blood. This CDR3 reads CASSEDREKLFF. As DNA, the CDR3 is TGTGCCAGCAGCGAGGACAGGGAAAAACTGTTTTTT.